The present T cell receptor (beta chain) was sequenced within a study of long-term antiretroviral therapy in people with HIV. Study in general: The earliest samples came about a decade before the 2015 immediate-ART recommendation.

Worth noting for this clone: The antigen is unknown.

Study-level results: Controls showed broader CDR3 length ranges than did the HIV repertoires. Transplant donor controls retained higher diversity, though diversity increased after ART.

Version v3.0 of the immunoSEQ assay was performed at survey level. Profiling relied on immunoSEQ multiplex PCR, and the TCRdb table lists in-frame clones only, not all of them. The sample yields fewer than 55,000 clones, about 95% seen once. Every specimen held between roughly 0.85-10 million cryopreserved PBMC. These were thawed and washed before DNA extraction. V dropped 6 bases and J dropped 1 base, with 15 bases sitting between them. Germline loops: CDR1 MNHEY, CDR2 SVGAGI. The CDR3 covers 15 residues. The chain has TRBV6-5 and TRBJ1-1; a weak D match, TRBD1 (6 bases). The origin of this receptor is a woman between 45 and 65 years old with HIV. Material: unsorted PBMCs, obtained 3.7 years after starting antiretroviral therapy. The chain's CDR3 is CASSPTTTGNTEAFF. DNA for the CDR3: TGTGCCAGCAGCCCTACTACGACAGGGAACACTGAAGCTTTCTTT.